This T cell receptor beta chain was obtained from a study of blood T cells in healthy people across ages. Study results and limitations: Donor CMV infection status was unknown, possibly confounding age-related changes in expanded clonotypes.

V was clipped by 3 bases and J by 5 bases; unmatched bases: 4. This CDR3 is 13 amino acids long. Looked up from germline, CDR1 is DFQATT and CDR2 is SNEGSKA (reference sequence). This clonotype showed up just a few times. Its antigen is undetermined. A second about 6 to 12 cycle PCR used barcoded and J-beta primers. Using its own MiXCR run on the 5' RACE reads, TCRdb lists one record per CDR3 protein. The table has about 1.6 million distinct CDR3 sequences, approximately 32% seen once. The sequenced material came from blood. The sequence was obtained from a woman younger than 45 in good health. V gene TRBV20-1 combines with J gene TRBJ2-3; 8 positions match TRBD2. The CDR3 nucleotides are TGCAGTGCTAGCGGGGGGGCAGTAGATACGCAGTATTTT. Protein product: CSASGGAVDTQYF.